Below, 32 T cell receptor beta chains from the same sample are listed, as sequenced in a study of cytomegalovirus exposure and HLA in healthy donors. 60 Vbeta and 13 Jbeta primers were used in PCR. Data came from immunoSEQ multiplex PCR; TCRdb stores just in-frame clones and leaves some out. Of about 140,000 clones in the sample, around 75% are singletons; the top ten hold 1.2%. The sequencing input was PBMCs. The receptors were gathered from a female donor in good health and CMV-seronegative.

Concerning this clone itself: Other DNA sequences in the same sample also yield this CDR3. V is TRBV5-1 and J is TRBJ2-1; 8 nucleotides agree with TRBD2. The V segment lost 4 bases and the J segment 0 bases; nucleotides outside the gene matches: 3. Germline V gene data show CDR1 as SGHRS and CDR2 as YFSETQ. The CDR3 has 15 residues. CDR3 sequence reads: CASSPTSGSYNEQFF. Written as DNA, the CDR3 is TGCGCCAGCAGCCCAACTAGCGGCTCCTACAATGAGCAGTTCTTC.

The CDR3 protein is CASSWDRGSYEQYF. The DNA for the CDR3 is TGTGCCAGCAGTTGGGACAGGGGATCATACGAGCAGTACTTC. The V gene is TRBV28, the J gene TRBJ2-7; 10 nucleotides match TRBD1. The CDR3 consists of 14 residues. Looked up from germline, CDR1 is MDHEN and CDR2 is SYDVKM. The junction had 4 bases not matched to a gene; V was cut back by 4 bases and J by 4 bases. Full variable domain (rest looked up from reference TRBV28 and TRBJ2-7): DVKVTQSSRYLVKRTGEKVFLECVQDMDHENMFWYRQDPGLGLRLIYFSYDVKMKEKGDIPEGYSVSREKKERFSLILESASTNQTSMYLCASSWDRGSYEQYFGPGTRLTVT.

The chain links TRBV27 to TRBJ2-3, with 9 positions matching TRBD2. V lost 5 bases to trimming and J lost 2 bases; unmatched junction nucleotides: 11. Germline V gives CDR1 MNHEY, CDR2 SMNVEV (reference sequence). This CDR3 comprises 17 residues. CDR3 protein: CASSAGGWFKITDTQYF. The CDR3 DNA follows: TGTGCCAGCAGTGCGGGGGGGTGGTTCAAAATCACAGATACGCAGTATTTT.

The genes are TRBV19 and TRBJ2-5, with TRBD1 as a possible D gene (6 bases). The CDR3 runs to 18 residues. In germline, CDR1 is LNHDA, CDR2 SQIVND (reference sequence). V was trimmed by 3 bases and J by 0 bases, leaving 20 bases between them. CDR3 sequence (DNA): TGTGCCAGTAGTATCTACCTAGGGGGTCCGACAAACCAAGAGACCCAGTACTTC. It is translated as CASSIYLGGPTNQETQYF.

The CDR3 loop is CASSQDLGGTGGSYGYTF. As DNA, the CDR3 is TGCGCCAGCAGCCAAGATCTAGGAGGGACAGGGGGCTCCTATGGCTACACCTTC. The rearrangement uses TRBV4-1 and TRBJ1-2, with 12 bases matching TRBD1. Germline V CDR1 and CDR2: MGHRA, YSYEKL. V shed 0 bases and J 4 bases; nucleotides not matched to a gene: 9. The CDR3 spans 18 residues.

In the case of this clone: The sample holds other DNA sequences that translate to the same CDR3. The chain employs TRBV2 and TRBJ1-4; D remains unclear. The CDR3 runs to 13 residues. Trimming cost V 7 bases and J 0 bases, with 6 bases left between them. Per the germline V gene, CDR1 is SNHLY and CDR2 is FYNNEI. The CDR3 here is CASITATNEKLFF. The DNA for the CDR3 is TGTGCCAGCATAACTGCAACTAATGAAAAACTGTTTTTT. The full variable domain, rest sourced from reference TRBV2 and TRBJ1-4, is EPEVTQTPSHQVTQMGQEVILRCVPISNHLYFYWYRQILGQKVEFLVSFYNNEISEKSEIFDDQFSVERPDGSNFTLKIRSTKLEDSAMYFCASITATNEKLFFGSGTQLSVL.

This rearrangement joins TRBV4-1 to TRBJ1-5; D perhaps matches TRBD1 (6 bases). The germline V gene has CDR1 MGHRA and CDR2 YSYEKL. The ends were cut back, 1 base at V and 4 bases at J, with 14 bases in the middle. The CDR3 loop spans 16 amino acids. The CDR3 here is CASSQVAGQKNQPQHF. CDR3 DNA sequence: TGCGCCAGCAGCCAAGTCGCCGGACAGAAGAATCAGCCCCAGCATTTT.

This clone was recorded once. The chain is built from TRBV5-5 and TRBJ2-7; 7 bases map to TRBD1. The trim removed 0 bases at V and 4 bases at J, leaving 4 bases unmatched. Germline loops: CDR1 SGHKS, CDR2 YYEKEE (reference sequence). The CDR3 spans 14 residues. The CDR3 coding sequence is TGTGCCAGCAGCTTGGGGACAGGACGGTACGAGCAGTACTTC. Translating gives CASSLGTGRYEQYF.

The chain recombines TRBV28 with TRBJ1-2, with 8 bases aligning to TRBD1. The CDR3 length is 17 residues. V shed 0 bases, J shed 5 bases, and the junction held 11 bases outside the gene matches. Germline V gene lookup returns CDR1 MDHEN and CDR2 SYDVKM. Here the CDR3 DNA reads TGTGCCAGCAGTTTATGGCAGCATGGGACAGGCCTTTATGGCTACACCTTC. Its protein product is CASSLWQHGTGLYGYTF.

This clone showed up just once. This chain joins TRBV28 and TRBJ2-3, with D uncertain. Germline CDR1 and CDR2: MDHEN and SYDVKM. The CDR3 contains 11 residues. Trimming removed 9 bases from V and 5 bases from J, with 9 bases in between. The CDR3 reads CASTGRDTQYF. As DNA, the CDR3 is TGTGCCAGTACGGGTCGAGATACGCAGTATTTT.

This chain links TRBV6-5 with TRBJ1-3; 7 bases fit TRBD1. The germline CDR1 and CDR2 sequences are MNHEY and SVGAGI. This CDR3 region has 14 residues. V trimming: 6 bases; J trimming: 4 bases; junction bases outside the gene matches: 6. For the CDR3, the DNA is TGTGCCAGCAGCATACAGGGGTCCGGAAACACCATATATTTT. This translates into CASSIQGSGNTIYF.

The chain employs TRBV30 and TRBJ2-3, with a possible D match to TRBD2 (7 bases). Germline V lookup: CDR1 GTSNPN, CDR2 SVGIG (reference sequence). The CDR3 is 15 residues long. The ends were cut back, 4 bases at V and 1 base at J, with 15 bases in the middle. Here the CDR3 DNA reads TGTGCCTGGAAACCGGGGGGCAAAGGCACAGATACGCAGTATTTT. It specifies CAWKPGGKGTDTQYF. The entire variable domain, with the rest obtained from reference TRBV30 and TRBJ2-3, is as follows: SQTIHQWPATLVQPVGSPLSLECTVEGTSNPNLYWYRQAAGRGLQLLFYSVGIGQISSEVPQNLSASRPQDRQFILSSKKLLLSDSGFYLCAWKPGGKGTDTQYFGPGTRLTVL.

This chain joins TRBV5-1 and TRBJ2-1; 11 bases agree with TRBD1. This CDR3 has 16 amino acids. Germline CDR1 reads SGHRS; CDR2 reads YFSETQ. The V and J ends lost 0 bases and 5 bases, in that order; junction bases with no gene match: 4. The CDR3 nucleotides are TGCGCCAGCAGCTTGGCGGGGACAGGGGGAGACAATGAGCAGTTCTTC. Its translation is CASSLAGTGGDNEQFF.

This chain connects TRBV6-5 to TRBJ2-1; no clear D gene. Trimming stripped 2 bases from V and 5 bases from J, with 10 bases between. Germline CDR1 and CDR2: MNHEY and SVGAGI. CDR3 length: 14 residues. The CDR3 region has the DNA TGTGCCAGCAGTTACAGGCTAGAAAACAATGAGCAGTTCTTC. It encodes CASSYRLENNEQFF.

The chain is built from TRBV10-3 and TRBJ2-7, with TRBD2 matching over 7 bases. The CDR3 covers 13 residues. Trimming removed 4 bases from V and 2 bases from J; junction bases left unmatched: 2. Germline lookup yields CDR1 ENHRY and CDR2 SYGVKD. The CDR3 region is CAISVGGTYEQYF. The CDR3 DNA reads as TGTGCCATCAGTGTGGGAGGGACCTACGAGCAGTACTTC.

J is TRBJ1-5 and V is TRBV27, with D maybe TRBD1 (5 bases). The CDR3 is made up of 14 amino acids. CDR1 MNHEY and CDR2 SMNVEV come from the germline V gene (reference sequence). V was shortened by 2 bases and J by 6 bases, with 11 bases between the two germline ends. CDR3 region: CASSLRGFAQPQHF. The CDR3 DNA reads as TGTGCCAGCAGTTTACGGGGGTTTGCTCAGCCCCAGCATTTT.

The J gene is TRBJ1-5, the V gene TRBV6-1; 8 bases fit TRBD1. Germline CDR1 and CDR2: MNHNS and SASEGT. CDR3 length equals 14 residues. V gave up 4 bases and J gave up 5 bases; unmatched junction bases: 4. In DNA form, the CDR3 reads TGTGCCAGCAGTGTTCTGACAGGGGATCAGCCCCAGCATTTT. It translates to CASSVLTGDQPQHF.

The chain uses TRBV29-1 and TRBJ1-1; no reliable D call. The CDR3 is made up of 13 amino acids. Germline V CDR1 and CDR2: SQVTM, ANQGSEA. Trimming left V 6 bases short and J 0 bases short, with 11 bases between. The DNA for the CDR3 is TGCAGCGTCGGTTATCCCCTGAACACTGAAGCTTTCTTT. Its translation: CSVGYPLNTEAFF.

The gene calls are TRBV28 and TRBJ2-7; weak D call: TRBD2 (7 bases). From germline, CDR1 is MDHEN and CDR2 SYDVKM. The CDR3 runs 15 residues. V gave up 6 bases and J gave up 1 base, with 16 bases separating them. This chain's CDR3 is CASSPRTRGSYEQYF. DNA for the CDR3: TGTGCCAGCAGCCCCCGGACTAGGGGGTCCTACGAGCAGTACTTC.

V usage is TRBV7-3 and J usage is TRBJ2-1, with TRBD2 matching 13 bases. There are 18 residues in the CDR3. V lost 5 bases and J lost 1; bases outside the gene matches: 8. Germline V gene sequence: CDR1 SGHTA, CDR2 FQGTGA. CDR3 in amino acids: CASSPGLAGDSSYNEQFF. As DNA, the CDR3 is TGTGCCAGCAGCCCCGGACTAGCGGGAGATTCATCCTACAATGAGCAGTTCTTC. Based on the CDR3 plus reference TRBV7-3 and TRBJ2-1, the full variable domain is GAGVSQTPSNKVTEKGKYVELRCDPISGHTALYWYRQSLGQGPEFLIYFQGTGAADDSGLPNDRFFAVRPEGSVSTLKIQRTERGDSAVYLCASSPGLAGDSSYNEQFFGPGTRLTVL.

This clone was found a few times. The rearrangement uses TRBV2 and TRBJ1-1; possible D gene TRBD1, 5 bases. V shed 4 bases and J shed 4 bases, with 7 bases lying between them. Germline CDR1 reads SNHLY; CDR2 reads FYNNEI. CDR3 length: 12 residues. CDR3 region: CASSAGATEAFF. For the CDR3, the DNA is TGTGCCAGCAGTGCTGGGGCCACTGAAGCTTTCTTT. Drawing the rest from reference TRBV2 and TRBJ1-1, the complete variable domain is EPEVTQTPSHQVTQMGQEVILRCVPISNHLYFYWYRQILGQKVEFLVSFYNNEISEKSEIFDDQFSVERPDGSNFTLKIRSTKLEDSAMYFCASSAGATEAFFGQGTRLTVV.

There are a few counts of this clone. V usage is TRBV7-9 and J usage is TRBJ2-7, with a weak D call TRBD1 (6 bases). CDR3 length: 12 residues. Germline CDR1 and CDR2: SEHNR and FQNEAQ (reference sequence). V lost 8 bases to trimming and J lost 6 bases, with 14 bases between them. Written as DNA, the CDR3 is TGTGCCAGCTCCCGGGACATTGCCGAGCAGTACTTC. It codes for CASSRDIAEQYF. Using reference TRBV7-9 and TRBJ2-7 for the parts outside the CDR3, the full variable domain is DTGVSQNPRHKITKRGQNVTFRCDPISEHNRLYWYRQTLGQGPEFLTYFQNEAQLEKSRLLSDRFSAERPKGSFSTLEIQRTEQGDSAMYLCASSRDIAEQYFGPGTRLTVT.

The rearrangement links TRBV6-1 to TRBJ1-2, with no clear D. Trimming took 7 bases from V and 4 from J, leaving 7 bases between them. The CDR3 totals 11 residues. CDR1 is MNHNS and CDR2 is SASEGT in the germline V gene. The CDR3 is CASTFSYGYTF. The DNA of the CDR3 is TGTGCCAGCACTTTTTCCTATGGCTACACCTTC.

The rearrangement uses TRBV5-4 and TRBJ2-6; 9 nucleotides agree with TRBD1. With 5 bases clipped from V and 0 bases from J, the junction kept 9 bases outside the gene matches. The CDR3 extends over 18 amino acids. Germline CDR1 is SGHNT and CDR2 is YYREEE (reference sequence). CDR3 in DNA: TGTGCCAGCAGACCTCGGGACAGGGAAACCTCTGGGGCCAACGTCCTGACTTTC. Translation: CASRPRDRETSGANVLTF.

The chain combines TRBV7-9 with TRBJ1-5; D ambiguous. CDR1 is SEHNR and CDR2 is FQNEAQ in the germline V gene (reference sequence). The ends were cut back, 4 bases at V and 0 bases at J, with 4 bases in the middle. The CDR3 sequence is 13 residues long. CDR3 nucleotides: TGTGCCAGCAGCTCCTTTAGCAATCAGCCCCAGCATTTT. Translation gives CASSSFSNQPQHF. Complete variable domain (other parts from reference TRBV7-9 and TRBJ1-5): DTGVSQNPRHKITKRGQNVTFRCDPISEHNRLYWYRQTLGQGPEFLTYFQNEAQLEKSRLLSDRFSAERPKGSFSTLEIQRTEQGDSAMYLCASSSFSNQPQHFGDGTRLSIL.

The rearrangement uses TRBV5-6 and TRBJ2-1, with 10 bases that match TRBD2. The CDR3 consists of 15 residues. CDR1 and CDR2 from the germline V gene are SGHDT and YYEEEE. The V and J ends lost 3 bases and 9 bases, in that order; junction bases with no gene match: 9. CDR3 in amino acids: CASSWGTSEGGEQFF. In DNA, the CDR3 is TGTGCCAGCAGCTGGGGGACTAGCGAGGGCGGTGAGCAGTTCTTC.

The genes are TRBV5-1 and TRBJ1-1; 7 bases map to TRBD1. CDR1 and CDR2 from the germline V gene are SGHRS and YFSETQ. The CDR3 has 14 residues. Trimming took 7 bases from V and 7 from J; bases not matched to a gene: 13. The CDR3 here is CASAQYRGGSEAFF. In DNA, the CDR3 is TGCGCCAGCGCCCAATACAGGGGTGGCAGTGAAGCTTTCTTT. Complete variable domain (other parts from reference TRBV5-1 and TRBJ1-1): KAGVTQTPRYLIKTRGQQVTLSCSPISGHRSVSWYQQTPGQGLQFLFEYFSETQRNKGNFPGRFSGRQFSNSRSEMNVSTLELGDSALYLCASAQYRGGSEAFFGQGTRLTVV.

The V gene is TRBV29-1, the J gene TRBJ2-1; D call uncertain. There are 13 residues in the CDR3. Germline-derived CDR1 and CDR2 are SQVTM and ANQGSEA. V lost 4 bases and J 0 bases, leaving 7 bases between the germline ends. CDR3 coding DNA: TGCAGCGTTGCACAACGCTCCTACAATGAGCAGTTCTTC. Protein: CSVAQRSYNEQFF.

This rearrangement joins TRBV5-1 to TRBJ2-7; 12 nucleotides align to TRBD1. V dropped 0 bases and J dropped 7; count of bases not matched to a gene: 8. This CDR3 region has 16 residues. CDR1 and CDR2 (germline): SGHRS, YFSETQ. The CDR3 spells CASSLEPGQGAWEQYF. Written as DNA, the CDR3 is TGCGCCAGCAGCTTGGAGCCGGGACAGGGGGCATGGGAGCAGTACTTC.

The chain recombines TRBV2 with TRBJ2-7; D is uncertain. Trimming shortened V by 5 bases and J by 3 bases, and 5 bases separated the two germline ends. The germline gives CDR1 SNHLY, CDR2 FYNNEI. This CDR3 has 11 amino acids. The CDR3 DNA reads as TGTGCCAGCAGTCCTATCTACGAGCAGTACTTC. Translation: CASSPIYEQYF.

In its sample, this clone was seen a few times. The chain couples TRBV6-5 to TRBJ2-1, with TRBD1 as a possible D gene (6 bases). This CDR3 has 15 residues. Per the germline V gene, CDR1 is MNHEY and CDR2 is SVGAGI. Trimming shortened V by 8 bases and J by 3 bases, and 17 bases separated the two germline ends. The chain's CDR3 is CASGVGQGYYNEQFF. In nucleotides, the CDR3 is TGTGCCAGCGGTGTCGGGCAGGGGTACTACAATGAGCAGTTCTTC.

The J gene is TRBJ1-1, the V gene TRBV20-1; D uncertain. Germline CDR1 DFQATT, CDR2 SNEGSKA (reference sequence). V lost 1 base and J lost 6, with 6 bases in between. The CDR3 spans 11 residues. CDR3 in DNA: TGCAGTGCTAGAGGCGGGTCTGAAGCTTTCTTT. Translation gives CSARGGSEAFF.